This T cell receptor (beta chain) is from a study of Ad26.COV2.S vaccination and SARS-CoV-2 variants. Across the whole study: A participant enrolled in the COV1001 Ad26.COV2.S trial arm provided the sample.

Sequencing used immunoSEQ multiplex PCR; TCRdb keeps in-frame clones, though not all of them. This repertoire shows hundreds of thousands of clones, approximately 88% found once; its top ten account for over 1.3%. This CDR3 is built from 14 residues. Per germline, CDR1 SGHDT and CDR2 YYEEEE. V shed 4 bases and J shed 5 bases, with 15 bases lying between them. Stated treatment: roughly 19 received Ad26.COV2.S at low or high dose, single or two shots; a few received placebo; per-sample allocation not given. All samples were drawn on day 63, counting from the first vaccine or placebo injection. Based in Boston, the donor was an adult of 18-55 years.

V and J are TRBV5-6 and TRBJ1-1; no definite D call. The material sequenced was peripheral blood, taken in a trial of Ad26.COV2.S vaccine versus placebo. This TCR was recovered from a person between 18 and 65 years old who received the Ad26.COV2.S COVID-19 vaccine or a placebo. CDR3 nucleotide sequence: TGTGCCAGCAGCCCATCTCCGACCGTAACTGAAGCTTTCTTT. It codes for CASSPSPTVTEAFF.